This is a list of T cell receptor beta chains from one sample in a study of cytomegalovirus exposure and HLA in healthy donors. Assay: immunoSEQ multiplex PCR; the TCRdb copy retains only in-frame clones and omits some. The top ten hold 15% to 18% of the sample, which has more than 200,000 clones, about 83% seen once. The material sequenced was PBMCs. Source of these receptors: a man aged 35 to 55 in good health and CMV-seronegative. CDR3s include the opening cysteine and the closing phenylalanine or tryptophan. The D gene is left open where the match is weak. Only part of the rows carry a size: once, few, many, or a class if the clone is expanded.

V gene: TRBV19
J gene: TRBJ1-1
D gene: -
clone size: few
CDR3 protein: CASRNRGREAFF
CDR3 DNA: TGTGCCAGTAGGAACAGAGGGAGAGAAGCTTTCTTT

V gene: TRBV5-6
J gene: TRBJ2-1
D gene: -
clone size: -
CDR3 protein: CASSFGTFAYNEQFF
CDR3 DNA: TGTGCCAGCAGCTTCGGGACTTTCGCCTACAATGAGCAGTTCTTC

V gene: TRBV19
J gene: TRBJ2-5
D gene: -
clone size: -
CDR3 protein: CASSAGQTKETQYF
CDR3 DNA: TGTGCCAGTAGTGCGGGACAGACCAAAGAGACCCAGTACTTC

V gene: TRBV25-1
J gene: TRBJ1-1
D gene: -
clone size: -
CDR3 protein: CASRAPQGRRTEAFF
CDR3 DNA: TGTGCCAGCAGAGCCCCCCAGGGGCGAAGGACTGAAGCTTTCTTT

V gene: TRBV5-1
J gene: TRBJ2-2
D gene: TRBD2
clone size: -
CDR3 protein: CASSVTGGGVAELFF
CDR3 DNA: TGCGCCAGCAGCGTGACAGGCGGGGGGGTCGCCGAGCTGTTTTTT

V gene: TRBV5-4
J gene: TRBJ2-7
D gene: -
clone size: -
CDR3 protein: CASSLGGREQYF
CDR3 DNA: TGTGCCAGCAGCTTGGGCGGTCGCGAGCAGTACTTC

V gene: TRBV11-2
J gene: TRBJ2-3
D gene: TRBD2
clone size: once
CDR3 protein: CASSSLLSGNTQYF
CDR3 DNA: TGTGCCAGCAGCTCCCTCCTGAGCGGGAATACGCAGTATTTT

V gene: TRBV6-5
J gene: TRBJ1-5
D gene: -
clone size: -
CDR3 protein: CASSYSRGNQPQHF
CDR3 DNA: TGTGCCAGCAGTTACTCGAGAGGGAACCAGCCCCAGCATTTT

V gene: TRBV28
J gene: TRBJ2-7
D gene: TRBD1
clone size: once
CDR3 protein: CASSLGQGYEQYF
CDR3 DNA: TGTGCCAGCAGTCTTGGACAGGGCTACGAGCAGTACTTC

V gene: TRBV7-8
J gene: TRBJ2-3
D gene: -
clone size: -
CDR3 protein: CASSLEGGAADTQYF
CDR3 DNA: TGTGCCAGCAGCTTAGAAGGCGGGGCCGCCGATACGCAGTATTTT

V gene: TRBV7-9
J gene: TRBJ2-5
D gene: TRBD2
clone size: few
CDR3 protein: CASSPPLAGGLQETQYF
CDR3 DNA: TGTGCCAGCAGCCCTCCACTAGCGGGGGGTCTCCAAGAGACCCAGTACTTC

V gene: TRBV4-3
J gene: TRBJ1-2
D gene: TRBD1
clone size: -
CDR3 protein: CASSQINPGQGNYGYTF
CDR3 DNA: TGCGCCAGCAGCCAAATAAACCCGGGACAGGGAAACTATGGCTACACCTTC

V gene: TRBV9
J gene: TRBJ2-5
D gene: -
clone size: -
CDR3 protein: CASSVGVRETQYF
CDR3 DNA: TGTGCCAGCAGCGTAGGAGTCCGGGAGACCCAGTACTTC

V gene: TRBV7-8
J gene: TRBJ1-2
D gene: -
clone size: -
CDR3 protein: CASSFGGGYGYTF
CDR3 DNA: TGTGCCAGCAGCTTTGGGGGCGGCTATGGCTACACCTTC

V gene: TRBV6-5
J gene: TRBJ1-1
D gene: TRBD1
clone size: few
CDR3 protein: CASRETGPNTEAFF
CDR3 DNA: TGTGCCAGCAGAGAGACAGGGCCTAACACTGAAGCTTTCTTT

V gene: TRBV19
J gene: TRBJ2-7
D gene: -
clone size: -
CDR3 protein: CASSIKSDYEQYF
CDR3 DNA: TGTGCCAGTAGTATCAAGTCGGACTACGAGCAGTACTTC

V gene: TRBV19
J gene: TRBJ2-7
D gene: -
clone size: -
CDR3 protein: CASSWGLLLEQYF
CDR3 DNA: TGTGCCAGTAGTTGGGGCCTCCTTCTCGAGCAGTACTTC

V gene: TRBV27
J gene: TRBJ2-3
D gene: TRBD2
clone size: -
CDR3 protein: CASIGTSPGIGDTQYF
CDR3 DNA: TGTGCCAGCATTGGGACTAGCCCCGGAATTGGGGATACGCAGTATTTT

V gene: TRBV18
J gene: TRBJ2-1
D gene: TRBD2
clone size: once
CDR3 protein: CASSPQTGGGAPKQFF
CDR3 DNA: TGTGCCAGCTCACCGCAAACCGGCGGGGGAGCTCCGAAGCAGTTCTTC

V gene: TRBV28
J gene: TRBJ1-2
D gene: TRBD1
clone size: -
CDR3 protein: CATTLQGVYGYTF
CDR3 DNA: TGTGCCACCACACTTCAGGGGGTTTATGGCTACACCTTC

V gene: TRBV11-2
J gene: TRBJ2-2
D gene: TRBD2
clone size: -
CDR3 protein: CASSLVGTSVPKELFF
CDR3 DNA: TGTGCCAGCAGCTTAGTGGGGACTAGCGTCCCCAAGGAGCTGTTTTTT

V gene: TRBV6-1
J gene: TRBJ2-3
D gene: TRBD1
clone size: -
CDR3 protein: CASSDRGLTDTQYF
CDR3 DNA: TGTGCCAGCTCTGACAGGGGGCTGACAGATACGCAGTATTTT

V gene: TRBV12-2
J gene: TRBJ1-4
D gene: -
clone size: -
CDR3 protein: CASRLPGGTNEKLFF
CDR3 DNA: TGTGCAAGTCGCTTACCCGGAGGGACTAATGAAAAACTGTTTTTT

V gene: TRBV7-2
J gene: TRBJ2-1
D gene: TRBD1
clone size: -
CDR3 protein: CASSHRIDRVGEQFF
CDR3 DNA: TGTGCCAGCAGCCATCGGATAGACAGGGTCGGAGAGCAGTTCTTC

V gene: TRBV7-2
J gene: TRBJ1-5
D gene: TRBD1
clone size: -
CDR3 protein: CASSVGQNQPQHF
CDR3 DNA: TGTGCCAGCAGCGTGGGACAGAATCAGCCCCAGCATTTT

V gene: TRBV6-5
J gene: TRBJ1-2
D gene: -
clone size: -
CDR3 protein: CASSYSEIPNYGYTF
CDR3 DNA: TGTGCCAGCAGTTACTCGGAGATCCCGAACTATGGCTACACCTTC

V gene: TRBV10-3
J gene: TRBJ1-2
D gene: -
clone size: -
CDR3 protein: CAISGTGYGYTF
CDR3 DNA: TGTGCCATCAGTGGCACAGGGTATGGCTACACCTTC

V gene: TRBV9
J gene: TRBJ2-1
D gene: TRBD2
clone size: -
CDR3 protein: CASSQREGFEQFF
CDR3 DNA: TGTGCCAGCAGCCAGCGGGAGGGATTTGAGCAGTTCTTC

V gene: TRBV7-9
J gene: TRBJ1-4
D gene: -
clone size: -
CDR3 protein: CASSRQRAHEKLFF
CDR3 DNA: TGTGCCAGCAGCCGCCAGAGGGCCCATGAAAAACTGTTTTTT

V gene: TRBV30
J gene: TRBJ2-7
D gene: TRBD2
clone size: -
CDR3 protein: CAWARGQELAGGPDKRYEQYF
CDR3 DNA: TGTGCCTGGGCCCGGGGGCAGGAGCTAGCGGGAGGGCCGGACAAGAGATACGAGCAGTACTTC

V gene: TRBV7-6
J gene: TRBJ1-1
D gene: -
clone size: -
CDR3 protein: CASSPVGGGVTEAFF
CDR3 DNA: TGTGCCAGCAGCCCCGTAGGTGGGGGCGTGACTGAAGCTTTCTTT

V gene: TRBV27
J gene: TRBJ2-1
D gene: TRBD1
clone size: -
CDR3 protein: CASSRTGDEQFF
CDR3 DNA: TGTGCCAGCAGTCGGACAGGGGATGAGCAGTTCTTC

V gene: TRBV6-1
J gene: TRBJ2-3
D gene: TRBD2
clone size: -
CDR3 protein: CASSEVTSGFTDTQYF
CDR3 DNA: TGTGCCAGCAGTGAAGTAACTAGCGGGTTCACAGATACGCAGTATTTT

V gene: TRBV2
J gene: TRBJ2-6
D gene: -
clone size: few
CDR3 protein: CASSAAPSGANVLTF
CDR3 DNA: TGTGCCAGCAGTGCAGCTCCTTCTGGGGCCAACGTCCTGACTTTC

V gene: TRBV9
J gene: TRBJ1-4
D gene: TRBD1
clone size: -
CDR3 protein: CASSVTTGGAGEKLFF
CDR3 DNA: TGTGCCAGCAGCGTTACTACAGGGGGCGCCGGTGAAAAACTGTTTTTT

V gene: TRBV5-1
J gene: TRBJ2-3
D gene: -
clone size: -
CDR3 protein: CASIQDKDTQYF
CDR3 DNA: TGCGCCAGCATCCAAGACAAGGATACGCAGTATTTT